Each of the 19 T cell receptor beta chains below was sequenced from the same sample in a study of T-cell memory formation after mild COVID-19. TCRdb reanalysed the 5' RACE reads using MiXCR and keeps one entry per CDR3 protein. The sample has 450,000 to 650,000 distinct CDR3 sequences; about 20% are singletons. The source material was PBMCs or a T cell subset sorted from them (not recorded which). The receptors were sampled from an adult woman who had mild COVID-19 (a few samples of this study predate the infection). Cell type and time point are not known.

This rearrangement joins TRBV27 to TRBJ2-1, with TRBD1 matching 9 bases. The CDR3 is 15 residues long. J lost 4 bases, V lost 6 bases, and 7 bases had no gene match. Per germline, CDR1 MNHEY and CDR2 SMNVEV (reference sequence). The CDR3 is CASRQQGAKYNEQFF. The CDR3 DNA is TGTGCCAGCAGGCAACAGGGGGCGAAATACAATGAGCAGTTCTTC.

The chain uses TRBV12-3 or TRBV12-4 and TRBJ2-7; 10 positions agree with TRBD2. V trimming: 5 bases; J trimming: 3 bases; junction bases outside the gene matches: 4. The CDR3 has 14 amino acids. CDR3 region: CASSPSGGNYEQYF. The CDR3 nucleotides are TGTGCCAGCAGTCCTAGCGGGGGAAACTACGAGCAGTACTTC.

A few counts support this clonotype. The CDR3, as DNA: TGTGCCAGCAGTTTCAGGCAGGGTAACGGGGAGCTGTTTTTT. Residues: CASSFRQGNGELFF. J is TRBJ2-2 and V is TRBV27; D might be TRBD1 (5 bases). CDR3 size: 14 residues. Looked up from germline, CDR1 is MNHEY and CDR2 is SMNVEV (reference sequence). Trimming shortened V by 3 bases and J by 7 bases, and 12 bases separated the two germline ends.

The V gene is TRBV6-2 or TRBV6-3, the J gene TRBJ2-3; D uncertain. The CDR3 consists of 14 residues. Trimming cost V 3 bases and J 2 bases, with 9 bases left between them. Germline lookup yields CDR1 MNHEY and CDR2 SVGEGT. CDR3 loop: CASSYGPFTDTQYF. The DNA of the CDR3 is TGTGCCAGCAGTTATGGCCCTTTCACAGATACGCAGTATTTT.

The genes are TRBV28 and TRBJ2-3; possibly TRBD1 or TRBD2 for D (5 bases each). From germline, CDR1 is MDHEN and CDR2 SYDVKM. This CDR3 has 15 residues. The ends were cut back, 5 bases at V and 4 bases at J, with 16 bases in the middle. CDR3 residues: CASSPLGEGPDTQYF. The DNA of the CDR3 is TGTGCCAGCAGTCCCCTGGGAGAGGGGCCAGATACGCAGTATTTT.

The gene calls are TRBV12-3 or TRBV12-4 and TRBJ1-2, with TRBD1 matching 9 bases. J gave up 6 bases and V 7 bases, and 3 bases lay outside the gene matches. The CDR3 extends over 12 amino acids. CDR3 DNA: TGTGCCAGCAACGACAGGGGGAATGGCTACACCTTC. It encodes CASNDRGNGYTF.

This clonotype has more than one count but fewer than ten. The chain carries TRBV20-1 and TRBJ2-7; TRBD2 matches at 9 bases. Germline CDR1 is DFQATT and CDR2 is SNEGSKA (reference sequence). The ends lost 6 bases at V and 3 bases at J; junction bases unmatched: 15. This CDR3 has 16 residues. CDR3 coding DNA: TGCAGTGCCTATGAGAAAAGGGGGACTAGCCACTACGAGCAGTACTTC. Its translation is CSAYEKRGTSHYEQYF.

The table lists this clonotype with a count of one. The chain is built from TRBV6-5 and TRBJ1-4; D gene unclear. CDR3 length: 13 amino acids. The V gene lost 5 bases and the J gene lost 14 bases, with 18 bases spanning the gap. Per the germline V gene, CDR1 is MNHEY and CDR2 is SVGAGI. CDR3 residues: CASSGRTGKGLFF. CDR3 nucleotides: TGTGCCAGCAGTGGCCGGACTGGAAAGGGCCTGTTTTTT.

V is TRBV6-9 and J is TRBJ1-4, with D possibly TRBD1 on 5 matching bases. With 10 bases removed from V and 0 bases from J, the gap between germline ends came to 12 bases. Germline V gene sequence: CDR1 MNHGY, CDR2 SVAAGI. The CDR3 has 14 amino acids. The CDR3 is CATGGETTNEKLFF. In nucleotides, the CDR3 is TGTGCCACCGGGGGGGAGACAACTAATGAAAAACTGTTTTTT.

V and J are TRBV18 and TRBJ1-1; D call uncertain. This CDR3 contains 13 residues. Germline V gives CDR1 KGHSH, CDR2 LQKENI. The V and J ends lost 0 bases and 5 bases respectively, with 7 bases between them. Written as DNA, the CDR3 is TGTGCCAGCTCACCACCGGCCCAGACTGAAGCTTTCTTT. Amino acids: CASSPPAQTEAFF.

This clonotype was counted only a few times. This chain links TRBV27 with TRBJ2-6; no firm D call. The V end was cut by 10 bases, the J end by 1 base, with 8 bases between. Germline CDR1 MNHEY, CDR2 SMNVEV (reference sequence). The length of the CDR3 is 13 residues. The CDR3 sequence is CAIGSSGANVLTF. The CDR3 DNA reads TGTGCCATCGGATCATCTGGGGCCAACGTCCTGACTTTC.

A few counts support this clonotype. The rearrangement uses TRBV5-5 and TRBJ2-7, with 11 bases matching TRBD2. Germline-derived CDR1 and CDR2 are SGHKS and YYEKEE (reference sequence). This CDR3 contains 15 residues. The V and J ends lost 4 bases and 4 bases, in that order; junction bases with no gene match: 7. CDR3 residues: CASSTTSGEAYEQYF. The CDR3 DNA reads as TGTGCCAGCAGCACGACTAGCGGGGAGGCTTACGAGCAGTACTTC.

This clonotype was recorded many times. The chain couples TRBV5-1 to TRBJ1-2, with TRBD1 identical over 7 bases. Germline V gives CDR1 SGHRS, CDR2 YFSETQ. The trim removed 0 bases at V and 4 bases at J, leaving 6 bases unmatched. This CDR3 has 15 residues. CDR3 nucleotide sequence: TGCGCCAGCAGCTTGGACAGGGGTGGTCCCTATGGCTACACCTTC. It is translated as CASSLDRGGPYGYTF.

This clonotype came up a few times. The chain recombines TRBV18 with TRBJ1-1; D may be TRBD1 (6 bases). The germline CDR1 and CDR2 sequences are KGHSH and LQKENI. The V end was cut by 5 bases, the J end by 2 bases, with 12 bases between. This CDR3 spans 14 amino acids. The CDR3 region has the DNA TGTGCCAGCTCAGCAGGGGCGGGTAACACTGAAGCTTTCTTT. Translating gives CASSAGAGNTEAFF. Variable domain in full (rest from reference TRBV18 and TRBJ1-1): NAGVMQNPRHLVRRRGQEARLRCSPMKGHSHVYWYRQLPEEGLKFMVYLQKENIIDESGMPKERFSAEFPKEGPSILRIQQVVRGDSAAYFCASSAGAGNTEAFFGQGTRLTVV.

In this sample, this clonotype turned up a few times. The J gene is TRBJ2-1, the V gene TRBV12-3 or TRBV12-4, with D tentatively TRBD2 (5 bases). The CDR3 loop spans 13 amino acids. Trimming took off 1 base at V and 8 bases at J, with 9 bases between the two ends. CDR3 loop: CASSLGFGDEQFF. In nucleotides, the CDR3 is TGTGCCAGCAGTTTAGGTTTCGGGGATGAGCAGTTCTTC.

The chain employs TRBV4-2 and TRBJ1-2, with TRBD1 matching 8 bases. The CDR3 runs 16 residues. The junction had 12 bases not matched to a gene; V was cut back by 4 bases and J by 5 bases. Germline values: CDR1 LGHNA, CDR2 YNFKEQ. The CDR3 here is CASSPSGTGGPYGYTF. The CDR3 DNA sequence: TGTGCCAGCAGCCCGTCCGGGACAGGTGGGCCATATGGCTACACCTTC.

This clonotype was seen more than once but under ten times. The rearrangement joins TRBV5-6 to TRBJ2-3; TRBD1 is a possible D gene (7 bases). Germline loops: CDR1 SGHDT, CDR2 YYEEEE. V was clipped by 0 bases and J by 6 bases, with 14 bases between them. CDR3 length: 15 residues. The CDR3 sequence is CASSLAGGPWDTQYF. CDR3 nucleotides: TGTGCCAGCAGCTTGGCAGGGGGGCCGTGGGATACGCAGTATTTT.

This clonotype was counted only a few times. V and J are TRBV20-1 and TRBJ1-2; no clear D gene. In germline, CDR1 is DFQATT, CDR2 SNEGSKA (reference sequence). This CDR3 is built from 14 residues. The ends were cut back, 5 bases at V and 6 bases at J, with 19 bases in the middle. The CDR3 here is CSAPLTVDPHGYTF. In nucleotides, the CDR3 is TGCAGTGCTCCTCTCACGGTGGACCCACATGGCTACACCTTC.

The chain is built from TRBV5-1 and TRBJ2-5, with 13 bases matching TRBD2. V was pared by 4 bases and J by 4 bases, with 7 bases of the junction left unmatched. The CDR3 has 16 amino acids. CDR1 and CDR2 (germline): SGHRS, YFSETQ. The CDR3 protein is CASSATSGRASETQYF. The CDR3 DNA reads as TGCGCCAGCAGCGCCACTAGCGGGAGGGCCTCAGAGACCCAGTACTTC.